This TCR beta chain was sequenced in a study of cytomegalovirus exposure and HLA in healthy donors. This CDR3 has 17 residues. V shed 0 bases and J 2 bases; nucleotides not matched to a gene: 10. Looked up from germline, CDR1 is SGDLS and CDR2 is YYNGEE. Profiled with immunoSEQ multiplex PCR; TCRdb holds only in-frame clones, not every one. The sample yields under 150,000 clones, about 87% seen once. Findings of the study overall: Reports credit the classifier with highly specific, highly sensitive diagnosis of cytomegalovirus status. Whilst most TCR sequences proved rare, a subset of public TCRs occurred across many donors. The study designated 150 to 200 TCR beta chains cytomegalovirus-associated.

As concerns this clone: As yet, its antigen is unknown.

Sequencing was carried out using PBMCs. The rearrangement joins TRBV9 to TRBJ2-5; 7 bases are shared with TRBD2. The sequence was obtained from a man younger than 35 in good health and CMV-seropositive. The CDR3 DNA reads as TGTGCCAGCAGCGTAGCTATGGCTAGCGGAGCTCAAGAGACCCAGTACTTC. Its translation: CASSVAMASGAQETQYF. Combining the CDR3 with reference TRBV9 and TRBJ2-5 gives the whole variable domain DSGVTQTPKHLITATGQRVTLRCSPRSGDLSVYWYQQSLDQGLQFLIQYYNGEERAKGNILERFSAQQFPDLHSELNLSSLELGDSALYFCASSVAMASGAQETQYFGPGTRLLVL.